This T cell receptor (beta chain) appears in the sequencing data of a study of shared clonotypes between healthy human individuals. Study information: CD4 naive and memory got three plates each, CD8 naive two, CD8 memory one. Study outcomes and limitations: Generation of non-shared clonotypes was less probable than generation of clonotypes shared by all four donors. About 5% was the fraction of naive CD4 clonotypes found shared across several donors.

This table comes from immunoSEQ multiplex PCR, and its TCRdb copy is limited to in-frame clones, with some not included. Here the sample spans over a million clones, roughly 97% being singletons. The CDR3 length is 16 residues. Germline trimming cut 1 base from V and 4 bases from J; bases unmatched to any gene: 5. CDR1 and CDR2 (germline): SGHTA, FQGNSA. A note on this clone: Its antigen is not known.

The chain carries TRBV7-2 and TRBJ2-1, with 9 bases that match TRBD2. Material: naive CD4+ T cells sorted from blood. Described subset: CD45RA+ positively selected. This clonotype was obtained from a man aged 25 to 40 in good health. In nucleotides, the CDR3 is TGTGCCAGCAGCTTAGTGGGGACTAGCCATTACAATGAGCAGTTCTTC. This translates into CASSLVGTSHYNEQFF.